Each of the 20 T cell receptor beta chains below was sequenced from the same sample in a study of shared clonotypes between healthy human individuals (TCRdb year 2020). Receptors were amplified or captured by the immunoSEQ multiplex PCR assay. In TCRdb, the immuneACCESS table is reduced to in-frame sequences with V and J assigned. These tables do not hold every clone; where another copy was compared, an unresolved V gene accounts for under half, and the others remain unexplained. The table for this sample lists approximately 2.5 million clones; 80% to 95% of them were counted only once. More than 0.35% of the sample is in the top ten clones. The specimen was naive CD4+ T cells from PBMCs. The label giving this sample's cell subset or site can be read as: CD45RA+ positively selected. These receptors originate from a young man in good health. Some clones in this sample may be carry-over from other donors' samples.

The chain employs TRBV5-1 and TRBJ2-1; the D gene is possibly TRBD2 (5 bases). CDR1 and CDR2 from the germline V gene are SGHRS and YFSETQ. This CDR3 contains 15 residues. V gave up 3 bases and J gave up 2 bases, with 12 bases separating them. CDR3 loop: CASSSDDYTYNEQFF. Here the CDR3 DNA reads TGCGCCAGCAGCTCGGACGACTATACCTACAATGAGCAGTTCTTC.

This chain connects TRBV28 to TRBJ1-1; the match to TRBD1 covers 10 bases. After removal of 4 bases from V and 8 bases from J, the junction contained 4 bases not matched to a gene. CDR3 length: 13 residues. Germline-derived CDR1 and CDR2 are MDHEN and SYDVKM. Written as DNA, the CDR3 is TGTGCCAGCAGTTGGGGACAGGGGAGGGAAGCTTTCTTT. Its translation: CASSWGQGREAFF.

J is TRBJ2-7 and V is TRBV4-1; a weak D match, TRBD1 (6 bases). The CDR3 loop spans 17 amino acids. Germline assignment: CDR1 MGHRA and CDR2 YSYEKL. The V gene lost 1 base and the J gene lost 2 bases, with 18 bases spanning the gap. The CDR3 nucleotides are TGCGCCAGCAGCCAAGCTAGTATCGAGACAGGTACCTACGAGCAGTACTTC. This encodes CASSQASIETGTYEQYF.

V gene TRBV6-5 combines with J gene TRBJ1-2, with 7 bases matching TRBD1. CDR3 size: 12 residues. Germline V gene data show CDR1 as MNHEY and CDR2 as SVGAGI. V lost 5 bases and J lost 7; bases outside the gene matches: 4. The CDR3 loop reads CASSGGQRGYTF. The CDR3 DNA sequence: TGTGCCAGCAGTGGGGGACAGCGTGGCTACACCTTC.

As regards this clone: Other DNA variants within this sample encode the same CDR3. The gene calls are TRBV5-1 and TRBJ1-2; maybe TRBD1 (5 bases). This CDR3 is built from 15 residues. Trimming stripped 0 bases from V and 2 bases from J, with 11 bases between. Germline values: CDR1 SGHRS, CDR2 YFSETQ. The CDR3 loop is CASSLDGQGNYGYTF. The CDR3 DNA sequence: TGCGCCAGCAGCTTGGACGGGCAGGGAAACTATGGCTACACCTTC.

The chain is built from TRBV29-1 and TRBJ2-3; the match to TRBD2 covers 10 bases. CDR1 is SQVTM, CDR2 ANQGSEA, per germline. Losses at the gene ends were 5 bases for V and 0 bases for J; bases not matched to a gene: 2. The CDR3 covers 14 residues. Written as DNA, the CDR3 is TGCAGCGTTACGACTAGCGGGAGCACAGATACGCAGTATTTT. This sequence encodes CSVTTSGSTDTQYF.

J is TRBJ1-1 and V is TRBV6-5; 7 nucleotides align to TRBD1. Germline CDR1 MNHEY, CDR2 SVGAGI. This CDR3 contains 14 residues. V shed 6 bases and J 9 bases; nucleotides not matched to a gene: 13. The CDR3 loop is CASSSLNNRGKAFF. CDR3 DNA sequence: TGTGCCAGCAGCTCCCTCAACAACAGGGGCAAAGCTTTCTTT.

The chain combines TRBV27 with TRBJ1-2, with 8 bases lining up with TRBD1. Per the germline V gene, CDR1 is MNHEY and CDR2 is SMNVEV (reference sequence). CDR3 length: 14 amino acids. V trimming: 6 bases; J trimming: 4 bases; junction bases outside the gene matches: 7. This CDR3 is CASSSGGVGYGYTF. The DNA of the CDR3 is TGTGCCAGCAGCTCAGGGGGCGTGGGCTATGGCTACACCTTC.

The chain carries TRBV18 and TRBJ2-1; 9 bases are shared with TRBD1. V shed 5 bases, J shed 7 bases, and the junction held 6 bases outside the gene matches. CDR3 length: 14 residues. Germline V CDR1 and CDR2: KGHSH, LQKENI. Here the CDR3 reads CASSTRDRVNEQFF. The CDR3 DNA is TGTGCCAGCTCAACTAGGGACAGGGTAAATGAGCAGTTCTTC.

The chain is built from TRBV6-1 and TRBJ1-5; no clear D gene. The CDR3 totals 15 residues. The V gene lost 6 bases and the J gene lost 2 bases, with 14 bases spanning the gap. CDR1 is MNHNS, CDR2 SASEGT, per germline. The CDR3 DNA is TGTGCCAGCAGCCCCCCCCTGCAGGGCAATCAGCCCCAGCATTTT. This gives the protein CASSPPLQGNQPQHF.

This chain joins TRBV5-1 and TRBJ2-6; D not certain. This CDR3 spans 13 amino acids. Germline CDR1 and CDR2: SGHRS and YFSETQ. Trimming cost V 4 bases and J 4 bases, with 6 bases left between them. CDR3 DNA: TGCGCCAGCAGCAATGAGGGGGCCAACGTCCTGACTTTC. Its protein product is CASSNEGANVLTF.

The chain joins TRBV7-2 to TRBJ2-1; 8 bases map to TRBD2. The CDR3 loop spans 14 amino acids. Germline assignment: CDR1 SGHTA and CDR2 FQGNSA. V lost 5 bases and J lost 7; bases outside the gene matches: 7. CDR3 DNA: TGTGCCAGCAGCGTTGGACTAGCTAGAAATGAGCAGTTCTTC. Its protein product is CASSVGLARNEQFF.

This chain links TRBV28 with TRBJ2-4, with D perhaps TRBD1 (6 bases). The CDR3 length is 14 residues. CDR1 and CDR2 from the germline V gene are MDHEN and SYDVKM. The ends were cut back, 5 bases at V and 7 bases at J, with 15 bases in the middle. Here the CDR3 DNA reads TGTGCCAGCAGTGAGCCGGTGAGGGGGAACATTCAGTACTTC. It specifies CASSEPVRGNIQYF.

The J gene is TRBJ2-1, the V gene TRBV4-3, with 10 bases matching TRBD1. With V trimmed by 4 bases and J by 6 bases, 6 bases remained unmatched. The CDR3 runs to 15 residues. CDR1 and CDR2 (germline): LGHNA, YSLEER. CDR3 nucleotides: TGCGCCAGCAGCCGCCGTCGGACAGGGGGCAATGAGCAGTTCTTC. It is translated as CASSRRRTGGNEQFF.

This clone has just one count. The chain employs TRBV7-2 and TRBJ2-3; either TRBD1 or TRBD2 may fit D (5 bases each). Trimming cost V 2 bases and J 0 bases, with 12 bases left between them. Germline lookup yields CDR1 SGHTA and CDR2 FQGNSA. The CDR3 length is 16 residues. The CDR3 nucleotides read TGTGCCAGCAGCTTAATGGGGACGGAAAGCACAGATACGCAGTATTTT. It codes for CASSLMGTESTDTQYF. Full variable domain (rest looked up from reference TRBV7-2 and TRBJ2-3): GAGVSQSPSNKVTEKGKDVELRCDPISGHTALYWYRQSLGQGLEFLIYFQGNSAPDKSGLPSDRFSAERTGGSVSTLTIQRTQQEDSAVYLCASSLMGTESTDTQYFGPGTRLTVL.

The chain recombines TRBV5-1 with TRBJ2-7, with 7 bases lining up with TRBD2. Germline-derived CDR1 and CDR2 are SGHRS and YFSETQ. Trimming cost V 0 bases and J 7 bases; bases outside gene matches: 10. The CDR3 consists of 15 residues. Written as DNA, the CDR3 is TGCGCCAGCAGCTTGGAGCCTAGCGGAGGGCGGGAGCAGTACTTC. Amino acid sequence: CASSLEPSGGREQYF.

This rearrangement joins TRBV29-1 to TRBJ1-2; D unresolved. The CDR3 has 12 residues. Germline assignment: CDR1 SQVTM and CDR2 ANQGSEA. The V and J ends lost 3 bases and 3 bases respectively, with 8 bases between them. CDR3 coding DNA: TGCAGCGTTGATCTCGCACACTATGGCTACACCTTC. This encodes CSVDLAHYGYTF. The full variable domain, rest sourced from reference TRBV29-1 and TRBJ1-2, is SAVISQKPSRDICQRGTSLTIQCQVDSQVTMMFWYRQQPGQSLTLIATANQGSEATYESGFVIDKFPISRPNLTFSTLTVSNMSPEDSSIYLCSVDLAHYGYTFGSGTRLTVV.

This clone was counted a single time. CDR3 residues: CASSPDVSVSGNTIYF. The CDR3, as DNA: TGTGCCAGCAGCCCGGACGTGTCAGTCTCTGGAAACACCATATATTTT. The chain carries TRBV4-2 and TRBJ1-3, with no clear D. Per germline, CDR1 LGHNA and CDR2 YNFKEQ. Trimming cost V 4 bases and J 0 bases, with 13 bases left between them. The CDR3 extends over 16 amino acids.

The CDR3 nucleotides are TGTGCCTGGAGCCTACAGGGGGCTGTCTACACCTTC. Translation: CAWSLQGAVYTF. This chain joins TRBV30 and TRBJ1-2; 9 bases match TRBD1. The junction had 6 bases not matched to a gene; V was cut back by 3 bases and J by 10 bases. The CDR3 contains 12 residues. Germline V gene data show CDR1 as GTSNPN and CDR2 as SVGIG (reference sequence).

The genes are TRBV6-6 and TRBJ2-2; TRBD2 matches at 7 bases. The germline V gene has CDR1 MNHNY and CDR2 SVGAGI (reference sequence). The length of the CDR3 is 13 residues. Trimming at V came to 5 bases and at J to 9 bases, leaving 6 bases not matched to a gene. DNA of the CDR3: TGTGCCAGCAGTAGCGGGACGGCCAGGGAGCTGTTTTTT. Its protein product is CASSSGTARELFF.